Shown below are 22 T cell receptor beta chains from a single sample sequenced in a study of blood T cell repertoires in COVID-19. This table comes from immunoSEQ multiplex PCR, and its TCRdb copy is limited to in-frame clones, with some not included. The sample includes 240,000 or so clones, 70% to 90% seen only once; the top ten take more than 6.5%. The specimen sequenced was peripheral blood. The receptors were gathered from a woman in her 70s with active or convalescent COVID-19.

J is TRBJ1-6 and V is TRBV11-2; TRBD1 is a possible D gene (6 bases). V shed 5 bases and J shed 4 bases, with 9 bases lying between them. The CDR3 sequence is 14 residues long. Germline V gene sequence: CDR1 SGHAT, CDR2 FQNNGV. The CDR3 DNA follows: TGTGCCAGCAGCCCCCAGGGGTATAATTCACCCCTCCACTTT. Its translation is CASSPQGYNSPLHF.

The chain joins TRBV5-4 to TRBJ2-3; TRBD2 matches 9 bases. This CDR3 has 16 residues. CDR1 and CDR2 (germline): SGHNT, YYREEE (reference sequence). Trimming cost V 3 bases and J 0 bases; bases outside gene matches: 5. The CDR3 DNA is TGTGCCAGCAGCTCGGGACTAGCAGCTAGCACAGATACGCAGTATTTT. It encodes CASSSGLAASTDTQYF.

The chain carries TRBV27 and TRBJ2-2; maybe TRBD2 (6 bases). Trimming removed 6 bases at V and 4 bases at J, with 15 bases between. Germline V CDR1 and CDR2: MNHEY, SMNVEV (reference sequence). CDR3 length: 15 amino acids. In DNA form, the CDR3 reads TGTGCCAGCAGCCAAGGCGACGGGAGCACCGGGGAGCTGTTTTTT. Amino acids: CASSQGDGSTGELFF.

This clone came up a few times. The V and J genes are TRBV5-4 and TRBJ2-7, with TRBD1 matching over 7 bases. The germline CDR1 and CDR2 sequences are SGHNT and YYREEE (reference sequence). The CDR3 loop spans 15 amino acids. The V segment lost 4 bases and the J segment 3 bases; nucleotides outside the gene matches: 10. The CDR3 region is CASSRTGTANYEQYF. In DNA, the CDR3 is TGTGCCAGCAGCCGGACCGGGACAGCAAACTACGAGCAGTACTTC. The full variable domain, in which reference TRBV5-4 and TRBJ2-7 provide the parts outside the CDR3, is ETGVTQSPTHLIKTRGQQVTLRCSSQSGHNTVSWYQQALGQGPQFIFQYYREEENGRGNFPPRFSGLQFPNYSSELNVNALELDDSALYLCASSRTGTANYEQYFGPGTRLTVT.

This chain joins TRBV18 and TRBJ2-1; 7 bases align to TRBD2. V lost 2 bases to trimming and J lost 6 bases; unmatched junction nucleotides: 4. CDR3 length equals 14 residues. Germline CDR1 reads KGHSH; CDR2 reads LQKENI. CDR3 region: CASSPAGVPNEQFF. The DNA of the CDR3 is TGTGCCAGCTCACCAGCGGGGGTCCCCAATGAGCAGTTCTTC. Variable domain in full (rest from reference TRBV18 and TRBJ2-1): NAGVMQNPRHLVRRRGQEARLRCSPMKGHSHVYWYRQLPEEGLKFMVYLQKENIIDESGMPKERFSAEFPKEGPSILRIQQVVRGDSAAYFCASSPAGVPNEQFFGPGTRLTVL.

This clone was recorded once. V is TRBV27 and J is TRBJ2-2; 8 positions match TRBD2. The V segment lost 5 bases and the J segment 7 bases; nucleotides outside the gene matches: 15. CDR3 length: 17 amino acids. Per germline, CDR1 MNHEY and CDR2 SMNVEV (reference sequence). Written as DNA, the CDR3 is TGTGCCAGCAGTCGGGGATTCCTTAGCGGGGTGATCGGGGAGCTGTTTTTT. Amino acid sequence: CASSRGFLSGVIGELFF.

This clone came up once. The rearrangement links TRBV19 to TRBJ1-1, with 7 positions matching TRBD1. This CDR3 has 17 residues. V lost 3 bases and J lost 5; bases outside the gene matches: 15. CDR1 is LNHDA, CDR2 SQIVND, per germline (reference sequence). CDR3 residues: CASSIEPLAGGRTEAFF. In DNA, the CDR3 is TGTGCCAGTAGTATCGAACCCCTGGCAGGGGGTAGGACTGAAGCTTTCTTT.

The V and J genes are TRBV19 and TRBJ2-7, with D possibly being TRBD2 (7 bases). V was pared by 3 bases and J by 4 bases, with 22 bases between. From germline, CDR1 is LNHDA and CDR2 SQIVND (reference sequence). The CDR3 loop spans 17 amino acids. The CDR3, as DNA: TGTGCCAGTAGTATTAAAGGGGGGGCGCCGGCGGTTTACGAGCAGTACTTC. As protein: CASSIKGGAPAVYEQYF.

The genes are TRBV20-1 and TRBJ1-1; possibly TRBD1 for D (6 bases). The CDR3 has 11 residues. CDR1 is DFQATT, CDR2 SNEGSKA, per germline (reference sequence). V was trimmed by 2 bases and J by 5 bases, leaving 6 bases between them. Here the CDR3 DNA reads TGCAGTGCTAGACAGGGGACTGAAGCTTTCTTT. The encoded protein is CSARQGTEAFF.

This clone was recorded only once. V and J are TRBV19 and TRBJ2-3, with D maybe TRBD1 (5 bases). Germline V gene data show CDR1 as LNHDA and CDR2 as SQIVND (reference sequence). CDR3 size: 15 residues. The V end lost 3 bases, the J end lost 0 bases, and 10 bases lay between the germline ends. The CDR3, as DNA: TGTGCCAGTAGTATCAGCAGGGTTAGCACAGATACGCAGTATTTT. Translated: CASSISRVSTDTQYF.

This clone has a handful of counts. This chain links TRBV24-1 with TRBJ1-2, with D hard to call. The CDR3 has 13 residues. The V end was cut by 4 bases, the J end by 4 bases, with 9 bases between. Per germline, CDR1 KGHDR and CDR2 SFDVKD. The CDR3 DNA follows: TGTGCCACCAGTGAGGCAGACTTCTATGGCTACACCTTC. This translates into CATSEADFYGYTF.

This rearrangement joins TRBV5-5 to TRBJ2-6; D is unresolved. Trimming pared 5 bases from V and 1 base from J, leaving 16 bases between. This CDR3 has 17 amino acids. Germline CDR1 reads SGHKS; CDR2 reads YYEKEE (reference sequence). The DNA for the CDR3 is TGTGCCAGCAGTCAACTCATATTGCCGTCTGGGGCCAACGTCCTGACTTTC. Translated: CASSQLILPSGANVLTF.

J is TRBJ1-3 and V is TRBV5-1; unclear D gene. V lost 0 bases and J lost 4, with 14 bases in between. The CDR3 spans 16 residues. Germline V gene sequence: CDR1 SGHRS, CDR2 YFSETQ. The CDR3, as DNA: TGCGCCAGCAGCTTGGGCATCGCGGGGTACGGAAACACCATATATTTT. Its protein is CASSLGIAGYGNTIYF.

The CDR3, as DNA: TGTGCCAGCAGCCAAGATTGGGGGGTCTACGAGCAGTACTTC. Translating it yields CASSQDWGVYEQYF. The rearrangement links TRBV3-1 (or the pseudogene TRBV3-2) to TRBJ2-7; tentatively, D is TRBD2 (6 bases). V gave up 0 bases and J gave up 3 bases, with 9 bases separating them. The CDR3 has 14 residues. Per the germline V gene, CDR1 is LGHDT and CDR2 is YNNKEL (reference sequence).

The chain carries TRBV7-3 and TRBJ1-1; D possibly corresponds to TRBD1 (6 bases). V lost 4 bases and J lost 3, with 12 bases in between. Germline V gene data show CDR1 as SGHTA and CDR2 as FQGTGA. CDR3 length equals 14 residues. The CDR3 DNA is TGTGCCAGCAGCTATAGGGGACACGACACTGAAGCTTTCTTT. Translating gives CASSYRGHDTEAFF.

The chain has TRBV9 and TRBJ1-6; no clear D. CDR3 length: 13 amino acids. The germline V gene has CDR1 SGDLS and CDR2 YYNGEE. Trimming removed 0 bases from V and 8 bases from J, with 6 bases in between. CDR3 amino acids: CASSVAYDSPLHF. CDR3 sequence (DNA): TGTGCCAGCAGCGTAGCTTATGATTCACCCCTCCACTTT. The entire variable domain, with the rest obtained from reference TRBV9 and TRBJ1-6, is as follows: DSGVTQTPKHLITATGQRVTLRCSPRSGDLSVYWYQQSLDQGLQFLIQYYNGEERAKGNILERFSAQQFPDLHSELNLSSLELGDSALYFCASSVAYDSPLHFGNGTRLTVT.

The genes are TRBV7-9 and TRBJ1-1, with TRBD1 matching over 7 bases. Germline V CDR1 and CDR2: SEHNR, FQNEAQ (reference sequence). The CDR3 totals 15 residues. V gave up 6 bases and J gave up 4 bases; unmatched junction bases: 11. CDR3 protein: CASRRIAGGGTEAFF. The CDR3 nucleotides are TGTGCCAGCAGGCGGATAGCAGGGGGAGGCACTGAAGCTTTCTTT.

The chain joins TRBV19 to TRBJ1-2, with a weak D call TRBD1 (6 bases). CDR1 is LNHDA and CDR2 is SQIVND in the germline V gene (reference sequence). The CDR3 contains 14 residues. The V end lost 7 bases, the J end lost 7 bases, and 19 bases lay between the germline ends. The CDR3 loop reads CASTTGQGLGGYTF. In nucleotides, the CDR3 is TGTGCCAGTACCACGGGGCAGGGGCTTGGTGGCTACACCTTC.

J is TRBJ2-7 and V is TRBV15; D is uncertain. The V end lost 1 base, the J end lost 5 bases, and 9 bases lay between the germline ends. The CDR3 covers 13 residues. The germline V gene has CDR1 LNHNV and CDR2 YYDKDF (reference sequence). The CDR3 sequence is CATSRVRSDEQYF. The CDR3 nucleotides are TGTGCCACCAGCAGAGTACGTAGTGACGAGCAGTACTTC.

This clone turned up a few times. This chain links TRBV5-6 with TRBJ1-2, with D possibly being TRBD1 (5 bases). Germline-derived CDR1 and CDR2 are SGHDT and YYEEEE. The V end was cut by 7 bases, the J end by 4 bases, with 17 bases between. This CDR3 contains 14 residues. The CDR3 here is CASDSLQRGYGYTF. CDR3 DNA sequence: TGTGCCAGCGACTCCTTACAAAGGGGCTATGGCTACACCTTC.

The rearrangement joins TRBV6-5 to TRBJ1-5; a weak D match, TRBD1 (5 bases). Germline V lookup: CDR1 MNHEY, CDR2 SVGAGI. Trimming took off 7 bases at V and 6 bases at J, with 13 bases between the two ends. This CDR3 contains 13 residues. Here the CDR3 reads CASNQGYFQPQHF. The DNA of the CDR3 is TGTGCCAGCAACCAGGGATACTTTCAGCCCCAGCATTTT.

The CDR3 region has the DNA TGTGCCAGCAGTACCCCGACAGGGGGCTATGGCTACACCTTC. Residues: CASSTPTGGYGYTF. The rearrangement links TRBV25-1 to TRBJ1-2, with 9 bases matching TRBD1. The V segment lost 5 bases and the J segment 4 bases; nucleotides outside the gene matches: 5. This CDR3 is built from 14 residues. Per germline, CDR1 MGHDK and CDR2 SYGVNS.